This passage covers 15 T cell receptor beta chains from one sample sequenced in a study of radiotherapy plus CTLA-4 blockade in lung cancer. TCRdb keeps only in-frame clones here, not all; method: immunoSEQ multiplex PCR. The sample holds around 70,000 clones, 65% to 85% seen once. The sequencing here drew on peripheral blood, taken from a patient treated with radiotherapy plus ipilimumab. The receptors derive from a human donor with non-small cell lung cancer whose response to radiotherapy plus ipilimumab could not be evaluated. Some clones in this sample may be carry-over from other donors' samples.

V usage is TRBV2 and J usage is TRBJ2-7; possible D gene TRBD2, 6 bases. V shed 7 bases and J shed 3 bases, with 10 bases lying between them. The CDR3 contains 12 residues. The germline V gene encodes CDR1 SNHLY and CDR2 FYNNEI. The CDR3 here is CASTLGGYEQYF. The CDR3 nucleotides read TGTGCCAGCACCCTCGGGGGCTACGAGCAGTACTTC.

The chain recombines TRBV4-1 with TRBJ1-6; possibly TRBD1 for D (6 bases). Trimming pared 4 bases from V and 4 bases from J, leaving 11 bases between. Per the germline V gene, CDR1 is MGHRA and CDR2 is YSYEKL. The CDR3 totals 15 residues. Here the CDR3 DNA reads TGCGCCAGCAGCCGGACAGCGGTTTATAATTCACCCCTCCACTTT. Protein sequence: CASSRTAVYNSPLHF.

CDR3 protein: CASSPTGHNSPLHF. The CDR3 DNA is TGTGCCAGCAGTCCTACAGGTCACAATTCACCCCTCCACTTT. The V call is TRBV27, the J call TRBJ1-6, with D possibly TRBD1 on 5 matching bases. Between the trimmed V and J ends, which lost 5 bases and 7 bases, there was a span of 12 bases. The CDR3 consists of 14 residues. Germline V lookup: CDR1 MNHEY, CDR2 SMNVEV (reference sequence).

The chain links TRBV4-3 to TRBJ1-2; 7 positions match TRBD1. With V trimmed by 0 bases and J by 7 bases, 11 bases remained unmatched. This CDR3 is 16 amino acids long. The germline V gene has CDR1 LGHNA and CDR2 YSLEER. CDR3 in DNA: TGCGCCAGCAGCCAAGAGTTCCGGGACAGACTATTTGGCTACACCTTC. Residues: CASSQEFRDRLFGYTF.

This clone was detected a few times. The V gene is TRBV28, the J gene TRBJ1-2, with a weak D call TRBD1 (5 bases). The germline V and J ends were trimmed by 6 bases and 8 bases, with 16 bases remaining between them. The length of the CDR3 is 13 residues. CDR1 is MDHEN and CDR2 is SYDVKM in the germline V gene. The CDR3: CASRSQGHRGYTF. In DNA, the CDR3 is TGTGCCAGCAGATCTCAGGGTCACAGGGGCTACACCTTC.

In DNA, the CDR3 is TGTGCCAGCAGCTTAACTTTTCGACCAAGGGGTTGGGGAGGAGCTTTCTTT. Its translation: CASSLTFRPRGWGGAFF. The chain links TRBV7-2 to TRBJ1-1; possibly TRBD1 for D (5 bases). The CDR3 runs 17 residues. V shed 2 bases and J shed 10 bases, with 26 bases lying between them. Per the germline V gene, CDR1 is SGHTA and CDR2 is FQGNSA.

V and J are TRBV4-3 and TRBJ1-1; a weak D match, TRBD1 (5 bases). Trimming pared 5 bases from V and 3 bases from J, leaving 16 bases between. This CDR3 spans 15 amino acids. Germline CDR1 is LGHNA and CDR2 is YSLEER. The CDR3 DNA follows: TGCGCCAGCAGCGAATGGAAACCAGGGCACACTGAAGCTTTCTTT. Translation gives CASSEWKPGHTEAFF.

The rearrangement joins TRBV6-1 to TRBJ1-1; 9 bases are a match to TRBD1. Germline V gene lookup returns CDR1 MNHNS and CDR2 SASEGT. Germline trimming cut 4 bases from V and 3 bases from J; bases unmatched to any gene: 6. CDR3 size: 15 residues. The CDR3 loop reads CASSGEGTGYTEAFF. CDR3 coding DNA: TGTGCCAGCAGTGGGGAGGGGACAGGGTACACTGAAGCTTTCTTT.

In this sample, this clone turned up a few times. The CDR3 DNA reads as TGTGCCAGCAGTTATGGACAGGACGAAGCTTTCTTT. The encoded protein is CASSYGQDEAFF. This chain connects TRBV6-5 to TRBJ1-1, with 7 nucleotides matching TRBD1. The CDR3 is 12 residues long. V lost 3 bases and J lost 8; bases outside the gene matches: 3. Germline V lookup: CDR1 MNHEY, CDR2 SVGAGI.

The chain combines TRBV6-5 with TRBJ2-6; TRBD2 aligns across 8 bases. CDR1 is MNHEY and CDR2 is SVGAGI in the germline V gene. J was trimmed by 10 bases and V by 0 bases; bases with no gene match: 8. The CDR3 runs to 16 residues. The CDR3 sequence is CASSYSLGGGRNVLTF. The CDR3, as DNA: TGTGCCAGCAGTTACTCACTGGGCGGGGGGCGTAACGTCCTGACTTTC.

CDR3 nucleotides: TGTGCCACCACGGGGGACGGATATGGCTACACCTTC. Translation gives CATTGDGYGYTF. The rearrangement links TRBV10-3 to TRBJ1-2; possibly TRBD1 for D (5 bases). There are 12 residues in the CDR3. Germline CDR1 is ENHRY and CDR2 is SYGVKD. V lost 10 bases and J lost 5, with 14 bases in between.

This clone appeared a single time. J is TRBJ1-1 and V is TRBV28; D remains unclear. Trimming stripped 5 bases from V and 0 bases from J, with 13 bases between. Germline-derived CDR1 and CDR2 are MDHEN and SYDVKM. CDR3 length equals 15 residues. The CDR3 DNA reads TGTGCCAGCAGTCCCCCTATTACCATGAACACTGAAGCTTTCTTT. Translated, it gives CASSPPITMNTEAFF.

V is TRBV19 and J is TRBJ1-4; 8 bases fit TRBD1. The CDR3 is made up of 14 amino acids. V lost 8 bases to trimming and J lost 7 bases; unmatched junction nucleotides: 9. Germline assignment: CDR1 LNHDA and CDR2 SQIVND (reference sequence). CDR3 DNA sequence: TGTGCCAGTGTGAACCAGGGGGCGCGTGAAAAACTGTTTTTT. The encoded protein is CASVNQGAREKLFF.

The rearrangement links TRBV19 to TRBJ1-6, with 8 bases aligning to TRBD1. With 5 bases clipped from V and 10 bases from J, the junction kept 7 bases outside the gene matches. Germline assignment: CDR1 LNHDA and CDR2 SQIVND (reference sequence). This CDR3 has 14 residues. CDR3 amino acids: CASSPDRGGSPLHF. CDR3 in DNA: TGTGCCAGTAGTCCCGACAGGGGAGGCTCACCCCTCCACTTT.

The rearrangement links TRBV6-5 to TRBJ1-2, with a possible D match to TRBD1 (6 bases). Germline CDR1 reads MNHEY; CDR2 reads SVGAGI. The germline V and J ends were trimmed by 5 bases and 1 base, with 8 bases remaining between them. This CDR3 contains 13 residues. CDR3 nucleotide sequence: TGTGCCAGCAGTGCACAGGGTAACTATGGCTACACCTTC. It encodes CASSAQGNYGYTF.